A few counts support the clone carrying this TCR beta chain. Antigen unknown. These data are taken from a study of cytomegalovirus exposure and HLA in healthy donors. Study-level findings and limits: Later analysis associated a missense DCLRE1C variant with TCR beta V- and J-gene trimming.

Between the trimmed V and J ends, which lost 4 bases and 5 bases, there was a span of 12 bases. CDR3 length: 15 residues. Per the germline V gene, CDR1 is SGHTA and CDR2 is FQGNSA. 13 Jbeta primers and 60 Vbeta primers were used for the PCR. Some clones are missing from TCRdb's copy, which holds only in-frame ones; the method was immunoSEQ multiplex PCR. Among under 200,000 clones listed, around 80% were seen once. The chain carries TRBV7-2 and TRBJ1-6, with a tentative D call TRBD1 (5 bases). The material sequenced was PBMCs. This sequence was found in a woman under 40 in good health and CMV-seropositive. CDR3 sequence reads: CASSSYRPDNSPLHF. The CDR3 coding sequence is TGTGCCAGCAGCTCGTACAGGCCTGATAATTCACCCCTCCACTTT.